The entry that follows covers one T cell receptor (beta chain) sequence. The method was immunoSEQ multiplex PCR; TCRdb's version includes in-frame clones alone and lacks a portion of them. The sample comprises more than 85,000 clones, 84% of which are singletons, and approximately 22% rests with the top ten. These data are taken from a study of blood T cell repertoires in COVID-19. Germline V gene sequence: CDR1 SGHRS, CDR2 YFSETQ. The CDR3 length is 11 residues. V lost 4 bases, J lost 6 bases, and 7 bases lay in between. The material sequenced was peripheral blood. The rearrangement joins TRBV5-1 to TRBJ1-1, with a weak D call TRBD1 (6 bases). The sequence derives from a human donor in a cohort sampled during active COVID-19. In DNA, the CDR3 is TGCGCCAGCAGCGGGGGCCCTGAAGCTTTCTTT. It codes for CASSGGPEAFF.